These T cell receptor beta chains were read from a single sample in a study of shared clonotypes between healthy human individuals. Libraries were prepared by immunoSEQ multiplex PCR; TCRdb keeps only in-frame clonotypes and omits some of them. The sample lists around 690,000 clones; 90% were seen once. What was sequenced was memory CD8+ T cells from PBMCs. The receptors originated from a man in his late teens or twenties in good health. Some clones in this sample may be carry-over from other donors' samples. Each CDR3 is given with its conserved first and last residue. Fields, in order: clone size, J gene, V gene, D gene, CDR3 length, CDR3 DNA, CDR3 protein. A D gene is named only where the DNA matches it firmly. Size is omitted from some rows. Given values are once, few, many or a class for expanded clones.

abundance: .
j_gene: TRBJ2-3
v_gene: TRBV6-1
d_gene: .
len: 14
CDR3nt: TGTGCCGGAAGAGTAGGGTTTGACACAGATACGCAGTATTTT
CDR3aa: CAGRVGFDTDTQYF

abundance: .
j_gene: TRBJ1-1
v_gene: TRBV25-1
d_gene: .
len: 12
CDR3nt: TGTGCCAGCAGTGAAGGGGAGGGTGAAGCTTTCTTT
CDR3aa: CASSEGEGEAFF

abundance: .
j_gene: TRBJ2-7
v_gene: TRBV7-9
d_gene: .
len: 13
CDR3nt: TGTGCCAGCAGCCCCGGTCTATCCTACGAGCAGTACTTC
CDR3aa: CASSPGLSYEQYF

abundance: .
j_gene: TRBJ2-7
v_gene: TRBV2
d_gene: TRBD1
len: 12
CDR3nt: TGTGCCATTGGGACAGGGGCCTACGAGCAGTACTTC
CDR3aa: CAIGTGAYEQYF

abundance: .
j_gene: TRBJ2-1
v_gene: TRBV11-1
d_gene: .
len: 15
CDR3nt: TGTGCCAGCAGCTTGGTTTATGATCCGGGACCTGAGCAGTTCTTC
CDR3aa: CASSLVYDPGPEQFF

abundance: once
j_gene: TRBJ2-7
v_gene: TRBV11-1
d_gene: TRBD2
len: 17
CDR3nt: TGTGCCAGCAGCTTAACTAGCGGGAGGGCCCGGTACTACGAGCAGTACTTC
CDR3aa: CASSLTSGRARYYEQYF

abundance: .
j_gene: TRBJ2-1
v_gene: TRBV29-1
d_gene: TRBD1
len: 13
CDR3nt: TGCAGCGTGGGACAGGGGGCCTCTAATGAGCAGTTCTTC
CDR3aa: CSVGQGASNEQFF

abundance: .
j_gene: TRBJ2-6
v_gene: TRBV11-1
d_gene: TRBD1
len: 18
CDR3nt: TGTGCCAGCAGCTTACGGCAGGGGGCAGTAACTGGGGCCAACGTCCTGACTTTC
CDR3aa: CASSLRQGAVTGANVLTF

abundance: .
j_gene: TRBJ2-1
v_gene: TRBV13
d_gene: TRBD2
len: 15
CDR3nt: TGTGCCAGCAGCTTAGGGACTAGCGCCTACAATGAGCAGTTCTTC
CDR3aa: CASSLGTSAYNEQFF

abundance: .
j_gene: TRBJ2-5
v_gene: TRBV7-9
d_gene: .
len: 14
CDR3nt: TGTGCCAGCAGCTTAGACAGGGTAGAAGAGACCCAGTACTTC
CDR3aa: CASSLDRVEETQYF

abundance: .
j_gene: TRBJ2-7
v_gene: TRBV11-2
d_gene: .
len: 14
CDR3nt: TGTGCCAGCAGGCCCGGACGGGCAGGGTACGAGCAGTACTTC
CDR3aa: CASRPGRAGYEQYF

abundance: .
j_gene: TRBJ1-2
v_gene: TRBV6-1
d_gene: .
len: 14
CDR3nt: TGTGCCAGCCTCACTAGTTATCAGGCCGGCGGCTACACCTTC
CDR3aa: CASLTSYQAGGYTF

abundance: .
j_gene: TRBJ2-7
v_gene: TRBV7-6
d_gene: TRBD2
len: 14
CDR3nt: TGTGCCAGCAGCTCTAGCGGTCTAGGATATGAGCAGTACTTC
CDR3aa: CASSSSGLGYEQYF

abundance: .
j_gene: TRBJ1-5
v_gene: TRBV4-1
d_gene: .
len: 16
CDR3nt: TGCGCCAGCAGCCAAGCAACCACCCTCAGCAATCAGCCCCAGCATTTT
CDR3aa: CASSQATTLSNQPQHF

abundance: once
j_gene: TRBJ2-7
v_gene: TRBV27
d_gene: TRBD1
len: 14
CDR3nt: TGTGCCAGCAGTCCGGACAGGGGGCAGGACGAGCAGTACTTC
CDR3aa: CASSPDRGQDEQYF